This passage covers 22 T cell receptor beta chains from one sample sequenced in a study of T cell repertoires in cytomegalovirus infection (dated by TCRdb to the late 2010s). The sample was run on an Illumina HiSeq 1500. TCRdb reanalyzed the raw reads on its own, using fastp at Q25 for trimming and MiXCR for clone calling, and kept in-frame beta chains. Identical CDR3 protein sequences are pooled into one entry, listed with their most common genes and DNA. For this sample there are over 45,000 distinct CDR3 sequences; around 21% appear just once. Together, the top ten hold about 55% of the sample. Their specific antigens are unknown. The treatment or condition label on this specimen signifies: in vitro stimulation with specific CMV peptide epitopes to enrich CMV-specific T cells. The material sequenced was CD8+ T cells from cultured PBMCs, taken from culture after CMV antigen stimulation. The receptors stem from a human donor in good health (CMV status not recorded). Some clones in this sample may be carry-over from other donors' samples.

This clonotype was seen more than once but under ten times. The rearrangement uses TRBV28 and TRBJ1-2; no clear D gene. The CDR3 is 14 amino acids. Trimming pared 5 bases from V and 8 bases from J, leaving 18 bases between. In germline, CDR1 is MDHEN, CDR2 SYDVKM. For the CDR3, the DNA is TGTGCCAGCAGTCCGCCCGGGCCCGGATACGGCTACACCTTC. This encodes CASSPPGPGYGYTF.

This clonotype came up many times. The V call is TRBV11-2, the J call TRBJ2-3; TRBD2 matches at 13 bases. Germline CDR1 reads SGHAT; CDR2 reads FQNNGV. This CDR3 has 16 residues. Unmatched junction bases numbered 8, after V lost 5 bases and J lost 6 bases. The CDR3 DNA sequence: TGTGCCAGCAGCCCAGGGACTAGCGGGGATATTGATACGCAGTATTTT. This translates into CASSPGTSGDIDTQYF.

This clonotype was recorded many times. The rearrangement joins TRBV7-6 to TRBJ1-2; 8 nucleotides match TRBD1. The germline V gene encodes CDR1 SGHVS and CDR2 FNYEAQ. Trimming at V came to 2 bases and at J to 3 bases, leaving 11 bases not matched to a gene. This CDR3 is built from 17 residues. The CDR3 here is CASSLWAGQGRYYGYTF. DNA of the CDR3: TGTGCCAGCAGCTTATGGGCCGGACAGGGACGGTACTATGGCTACACCTTC.

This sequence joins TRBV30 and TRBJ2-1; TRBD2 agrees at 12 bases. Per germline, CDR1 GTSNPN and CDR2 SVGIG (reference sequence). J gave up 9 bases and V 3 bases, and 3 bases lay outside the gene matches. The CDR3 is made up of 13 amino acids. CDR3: CAWSLAGGSEQFF. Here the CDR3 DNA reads TGTGCCTGGAGCCTAGCGGGGGGGTCTGAGCAGTTCTTC.

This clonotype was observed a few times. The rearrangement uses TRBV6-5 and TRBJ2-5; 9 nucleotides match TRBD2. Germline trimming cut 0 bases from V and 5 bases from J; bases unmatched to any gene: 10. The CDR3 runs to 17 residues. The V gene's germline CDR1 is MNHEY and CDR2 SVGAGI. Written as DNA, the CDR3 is TGTGCCAGCAGTTACTCTTGGGGCGGGGGGGCTCCGGAGACCCAGTACTTC. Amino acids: CASSYSWGGGAPETQYF.

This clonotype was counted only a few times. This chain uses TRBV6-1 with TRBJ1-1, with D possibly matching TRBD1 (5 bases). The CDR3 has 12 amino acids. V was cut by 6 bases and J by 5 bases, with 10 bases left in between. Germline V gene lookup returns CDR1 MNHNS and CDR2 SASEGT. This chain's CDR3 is CASRSGGTEAFF. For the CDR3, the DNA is TGTGCCAGCAGGTCGGGGGGGACTGAAGCTTTCTTT.

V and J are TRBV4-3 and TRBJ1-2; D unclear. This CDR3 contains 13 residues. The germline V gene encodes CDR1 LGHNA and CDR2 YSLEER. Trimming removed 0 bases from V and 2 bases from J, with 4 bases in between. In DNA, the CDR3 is TGCGCCAGCAGCCAAGAGAAAAACTATGGCTACACCTTC. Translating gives CASSQEKNYGYTF.

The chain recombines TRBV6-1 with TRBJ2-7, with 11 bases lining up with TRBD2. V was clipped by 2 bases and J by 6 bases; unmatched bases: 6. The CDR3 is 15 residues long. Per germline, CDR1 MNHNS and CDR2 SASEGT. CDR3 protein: CASSEPSGGFSEQYF. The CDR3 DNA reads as TGTGCCAGCAGTGAACCTAGCGGGGGGTTCTCCGAGCAGTACTTC.

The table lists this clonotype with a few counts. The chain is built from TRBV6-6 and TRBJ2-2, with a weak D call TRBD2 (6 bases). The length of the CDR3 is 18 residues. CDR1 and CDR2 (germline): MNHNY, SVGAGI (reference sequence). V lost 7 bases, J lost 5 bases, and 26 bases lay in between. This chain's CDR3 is CASTPGGAPFVGTGELFF. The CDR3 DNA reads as TGTGCCAGCACCCCGGGCGGGGCCCCCTTCGTTGGGACCGGGGAGCTGTTTTTT.

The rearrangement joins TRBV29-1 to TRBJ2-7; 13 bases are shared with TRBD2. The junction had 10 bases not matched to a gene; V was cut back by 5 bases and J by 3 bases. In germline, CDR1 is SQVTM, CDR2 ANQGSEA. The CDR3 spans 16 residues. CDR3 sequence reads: CSVLAWTSGSIYEQYF. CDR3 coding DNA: TGCAGCGTTTTAGCCTGGACTAGCGGGAGTATCTACGAGCAGTACTTC.

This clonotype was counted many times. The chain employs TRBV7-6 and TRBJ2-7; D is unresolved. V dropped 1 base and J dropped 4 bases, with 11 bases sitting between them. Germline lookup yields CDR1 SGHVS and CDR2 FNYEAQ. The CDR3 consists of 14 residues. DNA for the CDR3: TGTGCCAGCAGCTTAGAAGGTCAGCAGTACGAGCAGTACTTC. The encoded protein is CASSLEGQQYEQYF.

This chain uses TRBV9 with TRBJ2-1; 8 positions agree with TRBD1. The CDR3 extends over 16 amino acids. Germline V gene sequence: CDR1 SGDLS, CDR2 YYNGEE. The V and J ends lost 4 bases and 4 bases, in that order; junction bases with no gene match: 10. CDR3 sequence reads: CASSPSTGVQYNEQFF. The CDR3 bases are TGTGCCAGCAGCCCCTCGACAGGGGTCCAGTACAATGAGCAGTTCTTC.

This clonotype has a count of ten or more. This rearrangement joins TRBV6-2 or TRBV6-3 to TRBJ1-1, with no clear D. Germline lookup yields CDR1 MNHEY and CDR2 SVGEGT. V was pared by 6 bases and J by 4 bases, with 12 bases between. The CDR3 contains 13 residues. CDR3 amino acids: CASSPDGLTEAFF. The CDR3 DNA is TGTGCCAGCAGCCCCGACGGGCTCACTGAAGCTTTCTTT.

This chain's CDR3 is CASSTPTRDTFAGNTIYF. The DNA of the CDR3 is TGTGCCAGCAGCACCCCAACCAGGGATACCTTCGCTGGAAACACCATATATTTT. The chain employs TRBV7-3 and TRBJ1-3, with D tentatively TRBD1 (5 bases). V lost 5 bases, J lost 2 bases, and 22 bases lay in between. CDR1 and CDR2 from the germline V gene are SGHTA and FQGTGA. The CDR3 consists of 18 residues.

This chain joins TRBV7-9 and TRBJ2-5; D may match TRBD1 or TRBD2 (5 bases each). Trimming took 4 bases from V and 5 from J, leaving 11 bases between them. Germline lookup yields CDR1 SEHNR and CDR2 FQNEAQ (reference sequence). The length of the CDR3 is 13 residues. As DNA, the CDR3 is TGTGCCAGCAGCTCCCCGGGGCGGGAGACCCAGTACTTC. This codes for CASSSPGRETQYF.

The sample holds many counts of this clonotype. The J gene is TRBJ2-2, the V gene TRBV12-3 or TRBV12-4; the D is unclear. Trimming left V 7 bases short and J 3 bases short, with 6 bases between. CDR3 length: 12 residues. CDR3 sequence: CASIFHTGELFF. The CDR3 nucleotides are TGTGCCAGCATATTCCACACCGGGGAGCTGTTTTTT.

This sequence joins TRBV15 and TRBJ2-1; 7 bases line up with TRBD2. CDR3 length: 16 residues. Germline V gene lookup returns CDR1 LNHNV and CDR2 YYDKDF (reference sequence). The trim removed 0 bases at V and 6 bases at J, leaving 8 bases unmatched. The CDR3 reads CATSREWTSGGNEQFF. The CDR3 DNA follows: TGTGCCACCAGCAGAGAATGGACTAGTGGGGGCAATGAGCAGTTCTTC.

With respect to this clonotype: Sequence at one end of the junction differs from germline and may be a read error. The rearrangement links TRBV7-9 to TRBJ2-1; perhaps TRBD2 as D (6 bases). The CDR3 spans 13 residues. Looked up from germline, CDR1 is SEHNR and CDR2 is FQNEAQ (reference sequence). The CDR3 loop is CASSAGRINEQSF. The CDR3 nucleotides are TGTGCCAGCAGCGCGGGACGGATCAATGAGCAGTCCTTC.

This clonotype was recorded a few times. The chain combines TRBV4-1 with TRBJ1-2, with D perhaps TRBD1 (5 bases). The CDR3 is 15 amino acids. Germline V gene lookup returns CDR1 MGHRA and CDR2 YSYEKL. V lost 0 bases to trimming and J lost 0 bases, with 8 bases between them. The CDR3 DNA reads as TGCGCCAGCAGCCAAGATCGGGGGACTAACTATGGCTACACCTTC. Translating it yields CASSQDRGTNYGYTF.

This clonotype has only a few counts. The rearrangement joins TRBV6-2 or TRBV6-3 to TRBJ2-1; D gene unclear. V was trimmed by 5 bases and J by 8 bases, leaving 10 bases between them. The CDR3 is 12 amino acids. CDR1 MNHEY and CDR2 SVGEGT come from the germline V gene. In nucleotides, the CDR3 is TGTGCCAGCAGTCCTACTGGGGATGAGCAGTTCTTC. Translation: CASSPTGDEQFF.

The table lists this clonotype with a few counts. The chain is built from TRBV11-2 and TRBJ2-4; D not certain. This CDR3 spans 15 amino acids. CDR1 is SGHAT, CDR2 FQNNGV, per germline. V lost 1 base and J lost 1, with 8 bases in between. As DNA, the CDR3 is TGTGCCAGCAGCTTAGGAGGCAGGGCCAAAAACATTCAGTACTTC. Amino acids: CASSLGGRAKNIQYF.

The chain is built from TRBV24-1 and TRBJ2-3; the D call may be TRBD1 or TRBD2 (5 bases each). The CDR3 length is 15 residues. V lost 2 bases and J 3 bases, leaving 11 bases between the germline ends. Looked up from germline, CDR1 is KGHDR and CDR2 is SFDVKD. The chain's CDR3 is CATSDSHGATDTQYF. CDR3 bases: TGTGCCACCAGTGATTCACACGGGGCGACAGATACGCAGTATTTT.